Below, 21 T cell receptor beta chains from the same sample are listed, as sequenced in a study of blood T cell repertoires in COVID-19. Some clones are missing from TCRdb's copy, which holds only in-frame ones; the method was immunoSEQ multiplex PCR. Of under 200,000 clones listed, over 80% are singletons. Sequencing was performed on peripheral blood. All receptors come from a man aged 65 to 85 who had recovered from COVID-19.

The chain has TRBV3-1 (or the pseudogene TRBV3-2) and TRBJ1-6; a possible D gene is TRBD1 (6 bases). The CDR3 has 14 residues. V gave up 2 bases and J gave up 7 bases, with 9 bases separating them. Germline V gives CDR1 LGHDT, CDR2 YNNKEL (reference sequence). This CDR3 is CASSQTTGNSPLHF. For the CDR3, the DNA is TGTGCCAGCAGCCAAACTACAGGGAATTCACCCCTCCACTTT.

This clone was seen more than once but under ten times. This chain links TRBV28 with TRBJ2-2, with a possible D match to TRBD2 (7 bases). Trimming shortened V by 3 bases and J by 7 bases, and 15 bases separated the two germline ends. CDR3 size: 15 residues. Germline loops: CDR1 MDHEN, CDR2 SYDVKM. CDR3 loop: CASSLSGGAGGELFF. The CDR3 DNA is TGTGCCAGCAGTTTGTCGGGGGGCGCGGGCGGGGAGCTGTTTTTT.

Of note for this clone: Compared with germline, one end of the junction differs, possibly owing to a read error. The chain is built from TRBV27 and TRBJ2-7; TRBD2 matches at 8 bases. The CDR3 consists of 12 residues. Germline CDR1 and CDR2: MNHEY and SMNVEV (reference sequence). CDR3 sequence (DNA): TGTGCCAGCAGGGTATCAGCGGGAGAGCCCGTTTTC. This encodes CASRVSAGEPVF.

This clone was seen a handful of times. The rearrangement uses TRBV4-3 and TRBJ1-2; no firm D call. Trimming removed 3 bases at V and 7 bases at J, with 12 bases between. Germline lookup yields CDR1 LGHNA and CDR2 YSLEER. The CDR3 has 13 amino acids. CDR3 residues: CASSHLDAFGYTF. CDR3 nucleotides: TGCGCCAGCAGCCACCTAGACGCCTTTGGCTACACCTTC.

The chain links TRBV20-1 to TRBJ1-2, with D uncertain. V was shortened by 6 bases and J by 11 bases, with 13 bases between the two germline ends. In germline, CDR1 is DFQATT, CDR2 SNEGSKA (reference sequence). This CDR3 has 10 amino acids. CDR3 sequence: CSAGQAGYTF. The CDR3, as DNA: TGCAGTGCGGGTCAGGCTGGGTACACCTTC.

This rearrangement joins TRBV5-1 to TRBJ2-5, with unresolved D. The V gene's germline CDR1 is SGHRS and CDR2 YFSETQ. This CDR3 contains 14 residues. V gave up 4 bases and J gave up 4 bases, with 14 bases separating them. Here the CDR3 DNA reads TGCGCCAGCAGCGCCACAACCACGGGAGAGACCCAGTACTTC. It yields the protein CASSATTTGETQYF.

Comment on this clone: A read error may account for a junction end that differs from germline. The J gene is TRBJ2-5, the V gene TRBV7-7; 11 bases map to TRBD2. Per germline, CDR1 SSHAT and CDR2 FNYEAQ (reference sequence). This CDR3 is 15 amino acids long. The CDR3 spells CASSVGTSGQETQYF. As DNA, the CDR3 is TGTGCTAGCAGCGTTGGGACTAGCGGACAAGAGACCCAGTACTTC.

The chain is built from TRBV5-1 and TRBJ2-2; TRBD2 agrees at 7 bases. Germline assignment: CDR1 SGHRS and CDR2 YFSETQ. V lost 1 base to trimming and J lost 6 bases; unmatched junction nucleotides: 3. The length of the CDR3 is 14 residues. The CDR3 here is CASSLNSGSGELFF. The CDR3 DNA is TGCGCCAGCAGCTTGAATAGCGGGTCCGGGGAGCTGTTTTTT.

The chain uses TRBV11-2 and TRBJ2-2, with D perhaps TRBD2 (7 bases). V lost 0 bases and J 4 bases, leaving 9 bases between the germline ends. Germline CDR1 SGHAT, CDR2 FQNNGV. The CDR3 extends over 15 amino acids. This CDR3 is CASSLEGGVTGELFF. CDR3 in DNA: TGTGCCAGCAGCTTAGAAGGGGGGGTCACCGGGGAGCTGTTTTTT.

This clone showed up just a few times. CDR3 DNA sequence: TGTGCCAGCAGCCCATACGACAGGGTGGGAACTGAAGCTTTCTTT. This gives the protein CASSPYDRVGTEAFF. This chain uses TRBV3-1 (or the pseudogene TRBV3-2) with TRBJ1-1; TRBD1 matches 7 bases. The germline gives CDR1 LGHDT, CDR2 YNNKEL (reference sequence). The CDR3 is made up of 15 amino acids. V lost 4 bases, J lost 5 bases, and 10 bases stayed unmatched.

The chain recombines TRBV28 with TRBJ2-7; TRBD1 matches 9 bases. Germline-derived CDR1 and CDR2 are MDHEN and SYDVKM. The CDR3 has 14 residues. The V segment lost 7 bases and the J segment 5 bases; nucleotides outside the gene matches: 9. This chain's CDR3 is CASTTGTGPHEQYF. The CDR3 DNA is TGTGCCAGCACCACCGGGACAGGGCCCCACGAGCAGTACTTC.

This chain uses TRBV5-5 with TRBJ1-1; a weak D match, TRBD1 (6 bases). CDR3 length: 14 amino acids. Germline assignment: CDR1 SGHKS and CDR2 YYEKEE (reference sequence). V lost 2 bases and J lost 2, with 10 bases in between. The DNA for the CDR3 is TGTGCCAGCAGCTTACAGGGTTCCAACACTGAAGCTTTCTTT. This encodes CASSLQGSNTEAFF.

The genes are TRBV28 and TRBJ2-7; tentatively, D is TRBD2 (5 bases). The CDR3 loop spans 17 amino acids. Germline V CDR1 and CDR2: MDHEN, SYDVKM. Trimming removed 6 bases at V and 3 bases at J, with 24 bases between. CDR3 DNA sequence: TGTGCCAGCAGCCCCCCCTTAGCGCGAGACCTCTACTACGAGCAGTACTTC. Amino acid sequence: CASSPPLARDLYYEQYF.

The rearrangement joins TRBV6-5 to TRBJ1-5, with TRBD1 as a possible D gene (5 bases). CDR3 length: 16 residues. Looked up from germline, CDR1 is MNHEY and CDR2 is SVGAGI. V lost 1 base and J lost 4, with 14 bases in between. CDR3 residues: CASSYLASKGNQPQHF. The CDR3 nucleotides are TGTGCCAGCAGTTACTTGGCCTCAAAGGGGAATCAGCCCCAGCATTTT.

The chain recombines TRBV19 with TRBJ2-2; 9 bases fit TRBD1. This CDR3 comprises 15 residues. V gave up 5 bases and J gave up 6 bases; unmatched junction bases: 7. Germline values: CDR1 LNHDA, CDR2 SQIVND (reference sequence). DNA of the CDR3: TGTGCCAGTAGTCAGGGGGACAGGGTGGCCGGGGAGCTGTTTTTT. Residues: CASSQGDRVAGELFF.

The chain recombines TRBV5-1 with TRBJ2-7, with a tentative D call TRBD2 (6 bases). The CDR3 extends over 15 amino acids. Germline values: CDR1 SGHRS, CDR2 YFSETQ. V gave up 4 bases and J gave up 4 bases, with 18 bases separating them. The CDR3 nucleotides read TGCGCCAGCAGCCCTCAGGAGGGAGTGTATTACGAGCAGTACTTC. Translation gives CASSPQEGVYYEQYF.

This chain joins TRBV19 and TRBJ1-5, with 7 bases that match TRBD1. This CDR3 region has 13 residues. Trimming removed 8 bases from V and 6 bases from J; junction bases left unmatched: 7. Germline-derived CDR1 and CDR2 are LNHDA and SQIVND (reference sequence). CDR3 loop: CASHQGVSQPQHF. Here the CDR3 DNA reads TGTGCCAGTCATCAGGGGGTTAGTCAGCCCCAGCATTTT.

The rearrangement uses TRBV19 and TRBJ2-5; 13 bases match TRBD2. CDR1 LNHDA and CDR2 SQIVND come from the germline V gene (reference sequence). The CDR3 runs 18 residues. Trimming cost V 5 bases and J 4 bases; bases outside gene matches: 13. DNA for the CDR3: TGTGCCAGTAGTTTGATACCCTTGGGACTAGCGGGACGAGAGACCCAGTACTTC. This encodes CASSLIPLGLAGRETQYF.

The CDR3 sequence is CAISESLGGNQPQHF. The CDR3 nucleotides are TGTGCCATCAGTGAGTCGTTAGGGGGCAATCAGCCCCAGCATTTT. The rearrangement links TRBV10-3 to TRBJ1-5; D perhaps matches TRBD1 (5 bases). The CDR3 extends over 15 amino acids. The V gene's germline CDR1 is ENHRY and CDR2 SYGVKD. Deletions cut 0 bases from V and 2 bases from J, with 8 bases between.

This clone was observed once. The rearrangement uses TRBV28 and TRBJ2-7; 8 bases map to TRBD2. The length of the CDR3 is 13 residues. Looked up from germline, CDR1 is MDHEN and CDR2 is SYDVKM. Trimming took 6 bases from V and 4 from J; bases not matched to a gene: 5. Written as DNA, the CDR3 is TGTGCCAGCAGCCCTGAGCGGGAGTACGAGCAGTACTTC. Translation gives CASSPEREYEQYF.

V gene TRBV27 combines with J gene TRBJ2-7; TRBD1 is a possible D gene (6 bases). The CDR3 covers 14 residues. V lost 6 bases, J lost 2 bases, and 14 bases lay in between. The germline CDR1 and CDR2 sequences are MNHEY and SMNVEV (reference sequence). CDR3 nucleotide sequence: TGTGCCAGCAGGGGCAGGGGTCGAACCTACGAGCAGTACTTC. Translating gives CASRGRGRTYEQYF.